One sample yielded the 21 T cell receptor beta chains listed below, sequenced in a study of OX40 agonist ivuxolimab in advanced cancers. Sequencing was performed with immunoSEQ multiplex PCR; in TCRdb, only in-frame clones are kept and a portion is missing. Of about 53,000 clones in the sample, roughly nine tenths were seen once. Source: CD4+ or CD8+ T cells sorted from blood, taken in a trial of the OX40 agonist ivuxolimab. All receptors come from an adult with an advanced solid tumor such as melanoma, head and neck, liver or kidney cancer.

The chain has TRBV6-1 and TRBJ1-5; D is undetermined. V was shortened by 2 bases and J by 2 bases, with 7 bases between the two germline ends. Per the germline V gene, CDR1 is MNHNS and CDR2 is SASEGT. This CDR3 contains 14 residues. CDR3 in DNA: TGTGCCAGCAGTGAATTATGGGGCAATCAGCCCCAGCATTTT. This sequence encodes CASSELWGNQPQHF.

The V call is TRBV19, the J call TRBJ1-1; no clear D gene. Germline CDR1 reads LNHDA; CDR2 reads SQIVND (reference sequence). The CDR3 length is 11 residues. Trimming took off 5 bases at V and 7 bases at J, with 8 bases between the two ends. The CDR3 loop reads CASSWSGEAFF. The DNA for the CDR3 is TGTGCCAGTAGTTGGTCCGGTGAAGCTTTCTTT.

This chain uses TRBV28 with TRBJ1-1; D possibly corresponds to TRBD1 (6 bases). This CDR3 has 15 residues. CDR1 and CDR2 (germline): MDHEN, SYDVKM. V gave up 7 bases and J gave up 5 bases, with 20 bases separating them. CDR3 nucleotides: TGTGCCAGCACCACCCGACAGGTCGGTAGGACTGAAGCTTTCTTT. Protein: CASTTRQVGRTEAFF.

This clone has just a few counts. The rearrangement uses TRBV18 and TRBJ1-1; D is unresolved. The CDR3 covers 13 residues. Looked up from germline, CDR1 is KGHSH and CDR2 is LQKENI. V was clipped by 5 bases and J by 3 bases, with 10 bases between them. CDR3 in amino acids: CASSGLLDTEAFF. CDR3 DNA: TGTGCCAGCTCAGGGTTGCTTGACACTGAAGCTTTCTTT.

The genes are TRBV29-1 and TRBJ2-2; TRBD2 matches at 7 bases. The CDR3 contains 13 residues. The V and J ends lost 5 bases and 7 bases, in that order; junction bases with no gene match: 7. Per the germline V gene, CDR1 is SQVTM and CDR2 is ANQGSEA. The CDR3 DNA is TGCAGCGTTCACCGTGGCGGGAGCGGGGAGCTGTTTTTT. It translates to CSVHRGGSGELFF.

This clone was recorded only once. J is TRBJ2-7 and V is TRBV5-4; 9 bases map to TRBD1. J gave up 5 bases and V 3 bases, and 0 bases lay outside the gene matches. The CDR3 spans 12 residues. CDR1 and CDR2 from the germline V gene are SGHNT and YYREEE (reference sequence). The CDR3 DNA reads TGTGCCAGCAGCTGGACAGGGGACGAGCAGTACTTC. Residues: CASSWTGDEQYF.

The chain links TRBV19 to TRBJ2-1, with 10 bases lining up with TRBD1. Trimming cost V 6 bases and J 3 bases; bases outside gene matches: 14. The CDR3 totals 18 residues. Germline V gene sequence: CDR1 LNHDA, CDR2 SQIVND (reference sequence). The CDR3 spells CASRGPGGQGRFYNEQFF. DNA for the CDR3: TGTGCCAGTAGGGGGCCAGGGGGACAGGGGAGGTTCTACAATGAGCAGTTCTTC.

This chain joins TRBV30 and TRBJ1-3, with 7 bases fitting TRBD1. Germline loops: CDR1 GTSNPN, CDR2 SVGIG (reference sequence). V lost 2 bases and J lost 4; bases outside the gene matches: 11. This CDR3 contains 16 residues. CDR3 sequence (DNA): TGTGCCTGGAGTCCACCGGGAGGGACAGCCGGAAACACCATATATTTT. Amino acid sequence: CAWSPPGGTAGNTIYF.

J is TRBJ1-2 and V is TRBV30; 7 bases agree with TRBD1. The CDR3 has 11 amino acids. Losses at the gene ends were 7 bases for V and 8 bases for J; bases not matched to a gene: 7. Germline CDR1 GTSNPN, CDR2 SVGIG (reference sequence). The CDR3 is CALNRGEGYTF. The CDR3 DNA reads TGTGCCTTAAACAGGGGTGAAGGCTACACCTTC.

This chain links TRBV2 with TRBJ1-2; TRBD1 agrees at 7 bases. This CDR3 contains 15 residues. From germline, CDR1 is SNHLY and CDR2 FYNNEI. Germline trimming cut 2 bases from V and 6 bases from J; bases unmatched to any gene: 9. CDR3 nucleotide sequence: TGTGCCAGCAGTGAAAGGCAGGGGGTGAGCAATGGCTACACCTTC. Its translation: CASSERQGVSNGYTF.

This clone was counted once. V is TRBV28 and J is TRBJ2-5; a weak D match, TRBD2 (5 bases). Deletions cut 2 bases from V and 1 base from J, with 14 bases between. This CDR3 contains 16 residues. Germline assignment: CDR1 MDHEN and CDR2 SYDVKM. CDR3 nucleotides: TGTGCCAGCAGTTTACCTATCCCTGGAGGCCAAGAGACCCAGTACTTC. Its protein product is CASSLPIPGGQETQYF.

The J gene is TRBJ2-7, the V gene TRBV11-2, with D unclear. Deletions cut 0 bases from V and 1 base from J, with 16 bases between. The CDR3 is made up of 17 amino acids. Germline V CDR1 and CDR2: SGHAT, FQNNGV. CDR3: CASSLDWAYPNSYEQYF. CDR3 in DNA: TGTGCCAGCAGCTTAGATTGGGCCTACCCCAATTCCTACGAGCAGTACTTC.

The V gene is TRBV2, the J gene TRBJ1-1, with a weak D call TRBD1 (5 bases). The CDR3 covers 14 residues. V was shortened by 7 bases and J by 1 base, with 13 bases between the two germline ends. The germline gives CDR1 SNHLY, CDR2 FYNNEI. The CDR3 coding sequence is TGTGCCAGCACCCTGACAGAAACGAACACTGAAGCTTTCTTT. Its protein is CASTLTETNTEAFF.

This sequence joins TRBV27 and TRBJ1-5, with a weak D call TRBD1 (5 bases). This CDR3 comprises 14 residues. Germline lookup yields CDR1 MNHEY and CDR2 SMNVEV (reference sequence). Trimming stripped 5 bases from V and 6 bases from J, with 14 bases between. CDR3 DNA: TGTGCCAGCAGTCAGGCCGGGGCGGCTCAGCCCCAGCATTTT. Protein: CASSQAGAAQPQHF.

CDR3 sequence (DNA): TGTGCCAGCAGCTTAGTGGCCGCGGGAACGAACACCGGGGAGCTGTTTTTT. The encoded protein is CASSLVAAGTNTGELFF. V is TRBV7-6 and J is TRBJ2-2, with a possible D match to TRBD2 (6 bases). The V and J ends lost 1 base and 0 bases respectively, with 12 bases between them. Germline V gene data show CDR1 as SGHVS and CDR2 as FNYEAQ. There are 17 residues in the CDR3. Full variable domain (outside the CDR3, taken from reference TRBV7-6 and TRBJ2-2): GAGVSQSPRYKVTKRGQDVALRCDPISGHVSLYWYRQALGQGPEFLTYFNYEAQQDKSGLPNDRFSAERPEGSISTLTIQRTEQRDSAMYRCASSLVAAGTNTGELFFGEGSRLTVL.

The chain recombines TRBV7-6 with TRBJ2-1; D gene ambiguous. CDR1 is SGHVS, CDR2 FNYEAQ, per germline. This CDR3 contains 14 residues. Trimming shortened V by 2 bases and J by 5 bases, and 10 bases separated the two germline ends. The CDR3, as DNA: TGTGCCAGCAGCTTAAGCCGCGTACACAATGAGCAGTTCTTC. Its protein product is CASSLSRVHNEQFF.

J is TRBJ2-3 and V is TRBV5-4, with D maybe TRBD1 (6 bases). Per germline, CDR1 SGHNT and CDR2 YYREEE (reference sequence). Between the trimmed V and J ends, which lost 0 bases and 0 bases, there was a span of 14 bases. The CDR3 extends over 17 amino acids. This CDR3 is CASSLGAGTPSTDTQYF. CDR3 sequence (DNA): TGTGCCAGCAGCTTGGGGGCCGGGACACCTAGCACAGATACGCAGTATTTT.

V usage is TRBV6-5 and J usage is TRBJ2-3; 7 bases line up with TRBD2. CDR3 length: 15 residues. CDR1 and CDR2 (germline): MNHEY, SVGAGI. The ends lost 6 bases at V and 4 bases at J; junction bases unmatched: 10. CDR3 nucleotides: TGTGCCAGCAGCTCGGGGGGTGGTAAGGCAGATACGCAGTATTTT. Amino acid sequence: CASSSGGGKADTQYF.

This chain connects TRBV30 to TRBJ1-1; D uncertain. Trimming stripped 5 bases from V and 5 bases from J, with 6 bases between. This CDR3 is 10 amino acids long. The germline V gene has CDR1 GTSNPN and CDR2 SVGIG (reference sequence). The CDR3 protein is CAWFGTEAFF. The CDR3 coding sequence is TGTGCCTGGTTTGGGACTGAAGCTTTCTTT.

CDR3 loop: CATSRDLGQGVGQYF. The CDR3 DNA reads TGTGCCACCAGCAGAGACCTGGGACAGGGTGTGGGGCAGTACTTC. The chain uses TRBV15 and TRBJ2-7; TRBD1 matches 9 bases. Trimming at V came to 0 bases and at J to 9 bases, leaving 9 bases not matched to a gene. This CDR3 region has 15 residues. Germline CDR1 reads LNHNV; CDR2 reads YYDKDF (reference sequence). Supplemented by reference TRBV15 and TRBJ2-7, the full variable domain reads DAMVIQNPRYQVTQFGKPVTLSCSQTLNHNVMYWYQQKSSQAPKLLFHYYDKDFNNEADTPDNFQSRRPNTSFCFLDIRSPGLGDTAMYLCATSRDLGQGVGQYFGPGTRLTVT.

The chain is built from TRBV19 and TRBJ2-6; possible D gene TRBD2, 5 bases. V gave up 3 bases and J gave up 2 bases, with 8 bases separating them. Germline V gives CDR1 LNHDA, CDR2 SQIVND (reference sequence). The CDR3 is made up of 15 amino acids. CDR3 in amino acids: CASSILGTGANVLTF. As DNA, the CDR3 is TGTGCCAGTAGTATCCTCGGGACTGGGGCCAACGTCCTGACTTTC. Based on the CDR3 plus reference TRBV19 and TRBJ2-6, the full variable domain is DGGITQSPKYLFRKEGQNVTLSCEQNLNHDAMYWYRQDPGQGLRLIYYSQIVNDFQKGDIAEGYSVSREKKESFPLTVTSAQKNPTAFYLCASSILGTGANVLTFGAGSRLTVL.